The clone carrying this T cell receptor (beta chain) came up a few times. Its target is not known. TCRdb independently ran MiXCR on the 5' RACE reads; one entry per CDR3 protein. The data contain around 610,000 distinct CDR3 sequences, approximately 12% of them singletons. Germline V gives CDR1 LGHNA, CDR2 YSLEER. There are 17 residues in the CDR3. The V segment lost 2 bases and the J segment 2 bases; nucleotides outside the gene matches: 12. The source of the sample is a study of T cells after yellow fever vaccination. Study-wide results and limits: Although the secondary response was weaker, it peaked faster, at day 5 versus 15. Among primary-vaccination clones, most reappeared after the booster, at roughly 96% for CD4 and under 90% for CD8.

The chain links TRBV4-3 to TRBJ2-7, with 7 bases identical to TRBD1. This TCR was sampled from a man under 40 who received the YFV17D yellow fever vaccine. Source: PBMCs, taken on the day of the yellow fever booster vaccination. In DNA, the CDR3 is TGCGCCAGCAGCCAACAAGTAGCCGGCCAGGGGGCCTACGAGCAGTACTTC. It specifies CASSQQVAGQGAYEQYF.